These T cell receptor beta chains were read from a single sample in a study of blood T cell repertoires in COVID-19. The data were produced by immunoSEQ multiplex PCR, yet TCRdb's version contains in-frame clones alone and is incomplete. The sample consists of about 78,000 clones, roughly 80% of them appearing once. Sequences were obtained from peripheral blood. These receptors were obtained from a human donor in a cohort sampled during active COVID-19. Both conserved end residues are part of each CDR3. The order of the fields is J gene, clone size, V gene, D gene, CDR3 protein, CDR3 DNA. D genes are given only for firm matches. The size of a clone is reported for some rows only, either as once, few or many, or as a class for expanded clones.

>TRBJ1-4|.|TRBV4-2|.
CASSQVGAIGANEKLFF
TGTGCCAGCAGCCAAGTCGGTGCGATCGGAGCTAATGAAAAACTGTTTTTT
>TRBJ1-2|.|TRBV4-1|TRBD1
CASSHPGQGFYGYTF
TGCGCCAGCAGCCACCCCGGACAGGGGTTCTATGGCTACACCTTC
>TRBJ1-5|.|TRBV9|TRBD1
CASSVPGGSQHF
TGTGCCAGCAGCGTACCAGGGGGGTCCCAGCATTTT
>TRBJ2-1|few|TRBV2|.
CASTTGTEQFF
TGTGCCAGCACCACAGGGACTGAGCAGTTCTTC
>TRBJ1-5|few|TRBV29-1|.
CSVRASNQPQHF
TGCAGCGTCCGAGCGAGCAATCAGCCCCAGCATTTT
>TRBJ1-3|once|TRBV5-1|TRBD1
CASSPTGSSSGNTIYF
TGCGCCAGCAGCCCGACAGGGTCGAGCTCTGGAAACACCATATATTTT
>TRBJ2-7|once|TRBV4-3|TRBD1
CASSQSAFTGGEQYF
TGCGCCAGCAGCCAATCAGCATTCACAGGGGGCGAGCAGTACTTC
>TRBJ1-4|.|TRBV5-1|TRBD1
CASSFAGGRTNEKLFF
TGCGCCAGCAGCTTCGCAGGGGGCCGGACTAATGAAAAACTGTTTTTT
>TRBJ1-6|.|TRBV10-2|TRBD1
CASSEGTGRNSPLHF
TGCGCCAGCAGTGAAGGGACAGGACGTAATTCACCCCTCCACTTT
>TRBJ1-2|.|TRBV11-3|TRBD1
CASSHGTAKYTF
TGTGCCAGCAGCCACGGGACAGCCAAATACACCTTC
>TRBJ2-1|few|TRBV14|.
CASSSDSRASVTYNEQFF
TGTGCCAGCAGCTCAGACAGTCGGGCTAGCGTTACCTACAATGAGCAGTTCTTC
>TRBJ2-2|few|TRBV27|TRBD1
CASSGQGAGELFF
TGTGCCAGCAGTGGACAGGGGGCCGGGGAGCTGTTTTTT